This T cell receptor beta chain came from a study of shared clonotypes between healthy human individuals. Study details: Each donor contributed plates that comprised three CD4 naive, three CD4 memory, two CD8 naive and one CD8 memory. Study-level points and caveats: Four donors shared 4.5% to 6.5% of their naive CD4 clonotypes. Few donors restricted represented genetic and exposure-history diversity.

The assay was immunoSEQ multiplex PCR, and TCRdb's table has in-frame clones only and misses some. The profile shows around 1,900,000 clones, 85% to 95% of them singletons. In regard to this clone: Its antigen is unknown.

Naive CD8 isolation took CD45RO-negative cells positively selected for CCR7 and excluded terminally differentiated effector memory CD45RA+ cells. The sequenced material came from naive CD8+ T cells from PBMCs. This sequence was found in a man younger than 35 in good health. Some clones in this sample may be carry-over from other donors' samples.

CDR3 bases: TGTGCCAGCAGCTCGGGACAGGGCCACGAGCAGTACTTC. Its protein is CASSSGQGHEQYF. The gene calls are TRBV7-3 and TRBJ2-7, with 9 bases identical to TRBD1. The CDR3 extends over 13 amino acids. The V gene end was trimmed by 4 bases and the J gene end by 5 bases; junction bases not matched to a gene: 3. Germline lookup yields CDR1 SGHTA and CDR2 FQGTGA. Full variable domain (missing parts from reference TRBV7-3 and TRBJ2-7): GAGVSQTPSNKVTEKGKYVELRCDPISGHTALYWYRQSLGQGPEFLIYFQGTGAADDSGLPNDRFFAVRPEGSVSTLKIQRTERGDSAVYLCASSSGQGHEQYFGPGTRLTVT.